These 15 T cell receptor beta chains were sequenced from one sample in a study of blood T cell repertoires in COVID-19. Sequencing used immunoSEQ multiplex PCR; TCRdb keeps in-frame clones, though not all of them. This sample has around 280,000 clones, with more than 75% found just once. Specimen: peripheral blood. Receptors originate from a woman aged 25 to 39 who had recovered from COVID-19.

This clone has just one count. The chain has TRBV6-5 and TRBJ2-7; possibly TRBD1 for D (6 bases). The CDR3 is made up of 14 amino acids. Germline CDR1 and CDR2: MNHEY and SVGAGI. Trimming cost V 6 bases and J 5 bases, with 17 bases left between them. CDR3 region: CASRKQGSFDEQYF. The DNA of the CDR3 is TGTGCCAGCAGAAAACAGGGTTCGTTCGACGAGCAGTACTTC.

The gene calls are TRBV19 and TRBJ2-1; D is unclear. Germline CDR1 is LNHDA and CDR2 is SQIVND (reference sequence). Trimming removed 2 bases from V and 5 bases from J, with 4 bases in between. The CDR3 is 12 residues long. The CDR3 is CASSIKHNEQFF. The DNA for the CDR3 is TGTGCCAGTAGTATAAAGCACAATGAGCAGTTCTTC.

The V call is TRBV28, the J call TRBJ2-7; possible D gene TRBD1, 6 bases. From germline, CDR1 is MDHEN and CDR2 SYDVKM. This CDR3 region has 14 residues. The V end was cut by 6 bases, the J end by 1 base, with 13 bases between. Written as DNA, the CDR3 is TGTGCCAGCAGCCCGACAGGATCTTCCTACGAGCAGTACTTC. This translates into CASSPTGSSYEQYF.

The chain combines TRBV3-1 (or the pseudogene TRBV3-2) with TRBJ1-3; TRBD1 aligns across 9 bases. This CDR3 is built from 16 residues. Trimming removed 3 bases from V and 4 bases from J; junction bases left unmatched: 7. Per the germline V gene, CDR1 is LGHDT and CDR2 is YNNKEL (reference sequence). CDR3 nucleotide sequence: TGTGCCAGCAGCCAGGCGGGACAGGGCATGGGAAACACCATATATTTT. Protein product: CASSQAGQGMGNTIYF.

J is TRBJ1-5 and V is TRBV12-3 or TRBV12-4; 7 bases match TRBD1. After removal of 3 bases from V and 5 bases from J, the junction contained 1 base not matched to a gene. The CDR3 is 13 amino acids. CDR3 bases: TGTGCCAGCAGTTTCACAGGGGATCAGCCCCAGCATTTT. This sequence encodes CASSFTGDQPQHF.

The genes are TRBV6-5 and TRBJ2-7; D perhaps matches TRBD1 (6 bases). The CDR3 is 13 residues long. Germline V gene sequence: CDR1 MNHEY, CDR2 SVGAGI. Trimming cost V 8 bases and J 2 bases, with 13 bases left between them. CDR3 coding DNA: TGTGCCAGCGAACCTACAGGGACCTACGAGCAGTACTTC. It codes for CASEPTGTYEQYF.

The V call is TRBV9, the J call TRBJ2-1; TRBD2 matches at 9 bases. Trimming at V came to 4 bases and at J to 8 bases, leaving 7 bases not matched to a gene. The V gene's germline CDR1 is SGDLS and CDR2 YYNGEE. This CDR3 has 14 amino acids. As DNA, the CDR3 is TGTGCCAGCAGCCCACGGACTAGCGTGTATGAGCAGTTCTTC. This translates into CASSPRTSVYEQFF.

This clone has only one observation. The chain joins TRBV7-2 to TRBJ2-4, with 7 positions matching TRBD2. CDR1 and CDR2 from the germline V gene are SGHTA and FQGNSA. Trimming removed 0 bases from V and 0 bases from J; junction bases left unmatched: 14. The CDR3 covers 20 residues. The CDR3 DNA reads as TGTGCCAGCAGCTTAGCAGGGGAGGGCTTTATTAGACTAGCCAAAAACATTCAGTACTTC. Its protein is CASSLAGEGFIRLAKNIQYF.

DNA of the CDR3: TGTGCCAGCAGACTTGGAGGGCCTCCTAACAATGAGCAGTTCTTC. It translates to CASRLGGPPNNEQFF. The chain carries TRBV28 and TRBJ2-1, with D tentatively TRBD2 (6 bases). The germline gives CDR1 MDHEN, CDR2 SYDVKM. V was pared by 6 bases and J by 5 bases, with 17 bases between. The CDR3 runs to 15 residues.

The chain links TRBV6-6 to TRBJ2-7, with 7 bases that match TRBD1. Trimming removed 2 bases from V and 5 bases from J; junction bases left unmatched: 9. CDR1 is MNHNY, CDR2 SVGAGI, per germline (reference sequence). This CDR3 region has 15 residues. CDR3 sequence: CASSYMDRNRDEQYF. CDR3 bases: TGTGCCAGCAGTTACATGGACAGGAACCGAGACGAGCAGTACTTC.

The V and J genes are TRBV11-3 and TRBJ1-1; 10 bases agree with TRBD1. V lost 5 bases, J lost 0 bases, and 6 bases stayed unmatched. The CDR3 is 16 residues long. CDR1 is SGHNT, CDR2 YENEEA, per germline. The CDR3 sequence: CASSLGQGRVNTEAFF. The DNA for the CDR3 is TGTGCCAGCAGCCTGGGACAGGGGAGGGTGAACACTGAAGCTTTCTTT.

The rearrangement joins TRBV6-5 to TRBJ2-7; D is uncertain. The V gene's germline CDR1 is MNHEY and CDR2 SVGAGI. The V end lost 2 bases, the J end lost 3 bases, and 17 bases lay between the germline ends. This CDR3 spans 16 amino acids. CDR3 loop: CASSYATSSPDYEQYF. DNA for the CDR3: TGTGCCAGCAGTTACGCGACAAGCTCCCCAGACTACGAGCAGTACTTC.

This clone was detected once. This chain links TRBV5-6 with TRBJ2-1; possible D gene TRBD2, 5 bases. CDR1 is SGHDT and CDR2 is YYEEEE in the germline V gene. This CDR3 has 15 residues. V was pared by 2 bases and J by 6 bases, with 15 bases between. DNA for the CDR3: TGTGCCAGCAGCTTTTTAGGGAGCCTCCCCAATGAGCAGTTCTTC. Protein product: CASSFLGSLPNEQFF.

The V gene is TRBV19, the J gene TRBJ2-5; 7 bases fit TRBD1. CDR1 is LNHDA and CDR2 is SQIVND in the germline V gene (reference sequence). The CDR3 length is 15 residues. V was pared by 5 bases and J by 6 bases, with 12 bases of the junction left unmatched. The CDR3 DNA sequence: TGTGCCAGTAGTGTCGGGACAGAAGGTTGGAAGACCCAGTACTTC. Translating gives CASSVGTEGWKTQYF.

In this sample, this clone turned up once. The chain employs TRBV7-2 and TRBJ2-7; D is unresolved. This CDR3 spans 11 amino acids. In germline, CDR1 is SGHTA, CDR2 FQGNSA. Trimming pared 1 base from V and 6 bases from J, leaving 4 bases between. The CDR3 region has the DNA TGTGCCAGCAGCTTAGTATCCGAGCAGTACTTC. It translates to CASSLVSEQYF.